The 18 T cell receptor beta chains listed next were all sequenced from one sample in a study of T cell responses to AZD1222 COVID-19 vaccine (dated by TCRdb to the early 2020s). The method behind the library was the immunoSEQ multiplex PCR assay. In TCRdb, the immuneACCESS table is reduced to in-frame sequences with V and J assigned. These tables do not hold every clone; where another copy was compared, an unresolved V gene accounts for under half, and the others remain unexplained. The sample table shows just over 60,000 clones, and about 70% are seen once. The biggest ten clones account for roughly 13% of the sample. Interpreted using the paper, the time point label stands for: baseline before first vaccination. The specimen comprised peripheral blood, sampled on day 0 of AZD1222 vaccination. The receptor source for this set is an adult in good health.

The CDR3 protein is CASSLASTAEAFF. For the CDR3, the DNA is TGTGCCAGCAGCTTGGCCTCTACCGCTGAAGCTTTCTTT. The rearrangement joins TRBV5-6 to TRBJ1-1, with D unresolved. The CDR3 runs to 13 residues. From germline, CDR1 is SGHDT and CDR2 YYEEEE. The V and J ends lost 0 bases and 6 bases respectively, with 9 bases between them.

This clone was found once. This chain joins TRBV4-3 and TRBJ2-7; D might be TRBD1 or TRBD2, each matching 5 bases. Germline CDR1 reads LGHNA; CDR2 reads YSLEER. With 1 base removed from V and 2 bases from J, the gap between germline ends came to 15 bases. This CDR3 spans 16 amino acids. The CDR3 protein is CASSQGVGTWTYEQYF. CDR3 sequence (DNA): TGCGCCAGCAGCCAAGGTGTCGGGACCTGGACCTACGAGCAGTACTTC.

This clone appeared once. The gene calls are TRBV6-2 or TRBV6-3 and TRBJ2-7; 7 positions match TRBD1. The CDR3 runs 16 residues. V was pared by 0 bases and J by 2 bases, with 7 bases of the junction left unmatched. From germline, CDR1 is MNHEY and CDR2 SVGEGT. The CDR3 DNA follows: TGTGCCAGCAGTTACTCGATGGACAGGTATACCTACGAGCAGTACTTC. It encodes CASSYSMDRYTYEQYF.

The rearrangement uses TRBV19 and TRBJ1-5; 7 bases are a match to TRBD1. CDR1 and CDR2 (germline): LNHDA, SQIVND (reference sequence). The CDR3 has 15 residues. V shed 3 bases, J shed 5 bases, and the junction held 7 bases outside the gene matches. The CDR3 DNA reads as TGTGCCAGTAGTATTCAGGGGGAGGACGATCAGCCCCAGCATTTT. Translating gives CASSIQGEDDQPQHF. The full variable domain, completed using reference TRBV19 and TRBJ1-5, is DGGITQSPKYLFRKEGQNVTLSCEQNLNHDAMYWYRQDPGQGLRLIYYSQIVNDFQKGDIAEGYSVSREKKESFPLTVTSAQKNPTAFYLCASSIQGEDDQPQHFGDGTRLSIL.

The chain employs TRBV10-1 and TRBJ2-3; D call uncertain. V lost 2 bases and J lost 1, with 1 base in between. The CDR3 has 12 residues. Germline V gives CDR1 WNHNN, CDR2 SYGVQD (reference sequence). DNA for the CDR3: TGCGCCAGCAGTGAGGGCACAGATACGCAGTATTTT. Translated: CASSEGTDTQYF.

The genes are TRBV27 and TRBJ2-5; tentative D call: TRBD1 (6 bases). Germline CDR1 is MNHEY and CDR2 is SMNVEV (reference sequence). The CDR3 length is 14 residues. V was pared by 5 bases and J by 2 bases, with 12 bases between. CDR3 nucleotide sequence: TGTGCCAGCAGTCAGTGGGGACAACAAGAGACCCAGTACTTC. Translated, it gives CASSQWGQQETQYF.

Turning to this clone: A much larger clone lies one base from this, so it may be a read error. V gene TRBV2 combines with J gene TRBJ2-1; 9 bases line up with TRBD2. There are 14 residues in the CDR3. Trimming at V came to 8 bases and at J to 7 bases, leaving 9 bases not matched to a gene. Germline V gene sequence: CDR1 SNHLY, CDR2 FYNNEI. CDR3 DNA sequence: TGTGCCAGCCTGGCGCGGGGGGGCGGGAATGAGCAGTTCTTC. Translating it yields CASLARGGGNEQFF.

CDR3 loop: CASSQESGYGYTF. CDR3 nucleotides: TGTGCCAGCAGCCAAGAGTCGGGGTATGGCTACACCTTC. The chain couples TRBV4-2 to TRBJ1-2; no firm D call. V was pared by 0 bases and J by 5 bases, with 7 bases between. Germline V gene lookup returns CDR1 LGHNA and CDR2 YNFKEQ. The CDR3 sequence is 13 residues long.

The V and J genes are TRBV2 and TRBJ2-5; 7 bases align to TRBD2. The CDR3 has 14 residues. Trimming removed 6 bases from V and 2 bases from J; junction bases left unmatched: 6. Germline-derived CDR1 and CDR2 are SNHLY and FYNNEI. The CDR3 coding sequence is TGTGCCAGCAGCCGGGGACTACCTCAAGAGACCCAGTACTTC. Protein: CASSRGLPQETQYF.

The table lists this clone with a count of one. The rearrangement uses TRBV5-1 and TRBJ1-1; D not certain. The CDR3 has 14 amino acids. The germline V gene has CDR1 SGHRS and CDR2 YFSETQ. V was clipped by 0 bases and J by 0 bases, with 6 bases between them. The DNA for the CDR3 is TGCGCCAGCAGCTTGGCAGGAATGAACACTGAAGCTTTCTTT. It translates to CASSLAGMNTEAFF.

This clone occurred a few times. The chain has TRBV2 and TRBJ1-1; unclear D gene. The CDR3 contains 12 residues. V was shortened by 4 bases and J by 11 bases, with 14 bases between the two germline ends. CDR1 and CDR2 (germline): SNHLY, FYNNEI. The DNA for the CDR3 is TGTGCCAGCAGTGTAGGGATTTATGGGGCTTTCTTT. Encoded protein: CASSVGIYGAFF.

In this sample, this clone is medium-sized (0.01 to 0.1%). The J gene is TRBJ1-2, the V gene TRBV5-6, with TRBD1 matching 9 bases. The germline CDR1 and CDR2 sequences are SGHDT and YYEEEE. The CDR3 length is 15 residues. V lost 0 bases, J lost 7 bases, and 7 bases stayed unmatched. The CDR3 region has the DNA TGTGCCAGCAGCTTGGTCGAACAGGGGGCCGGTGGCTACACCTTC. Translation gives CASSLVEQGAGGYTF.

The CDR3 loop is CALQESGNTIYF. The CDR3 coding sequence is TGTGCCTTACAGGAGTCTGGAAACACCATATATTTT. This chain links TRBV30 with TRBJ1-3; maybe TRBD1 (5 bases). Germline-derived CDR1 and CDR2 are GTSNPN and SVGIG (reference sequence). Deletions cut 7 bases from V and 1 base from J, with 8 bases between. The CDR3 has 12 amino acids.

This chain uses TRBV5-4 with TRBJ1-4; perhaps TRBD1 as D (6 bases). Germline V lookup: CDR1 SGHNT, CDR2 YYREEE (reference sequence). V shed 2 bases and J shed 7 bases, with 12 bases lying between them. The CDR3 has 14 amino acids. This CDR3 is CASSLQGGSEKLFF. Written as DNA, the CDR3 is TGTGCCAGCAGCTTACAGGGAGGAAGTGAAAAACTGTTTTTT.

V usage is TRBV7-6 and J usage is TRBJ1-1, with D perhaps matching TRBD1 (5 bases). Germline CDR1 and CDR2: SGHVS and FNYEAQ. This CDR3 is built from 15 residues. Trimming left V 2 bases short and J 0 bases short, with 10 bases between. The CDR3 bases are TGTGCCAGCAGCTTAACAGGATACATGAACACTGAAGCTTTCTTT. It translates to CASSLTGYMNTEAFF.

V usage is TRBV7-9 and J usage is TRBJ1-4; no clear D. V was cut by 5 bases and J by 0 bases, with 7 bases left in between. CDR1 and CDR2 (germline): SEHNR, FQNEAQ (reference sequence). The CDR3 consists of 14 residues. The CDR3 DNA reads TGTGCCAGCAGCGCGGATGCAACTAATGAAAAACTGTTTTTT. Amino acid sequence: CASSADATNEKLFF.

This sequence joins TRBV18 and TRBJ1-4; no reliable D call. Germline V gives CDR1 KGHSH, CDR2 LQKENI. Trimming removed 3 bases from V and 5 bases from J, with 7 bases in between. This CDR3 is built from 13 residues. The CDR3 DNA sequence: TGTGCCAGCTCACCCGGGTCAAATGAAAAACTGTTTTTT. Translation: CASSPGSNEKLFF.

V and J are TRBV2 and TRBJ2-1, with TRBD1 as a possible D gene (5 bases). V lost 0 bases, J lost 10 bases, and 16 bases lay in between. The CDR3 totals 15 residues. In germline, CDR1 is SNHLY, CDR2 FYNNEI. This CDR3 reads CASSEAPFRVVEQFF. As DNA, the CDR3 is TGTGCCAGCAGTGAAGCACCTTTCAGGGTCGTAGAGCAGTTCTTC.